These 6 T cell receptor beta chains came from one sample sequenced in a study of shared clonotypes between healthy human individuals. Using immunoSEQ multiplex PCR, the repertoire was profiled, and TCRdb retains in-frame clones only, with some absent. The table records roughly 720,000 clones, about 90% of them present only once. The sample comprised memory CD8+ T cells from PBMCs. Specified subset: CD45RO+ cells pooled with CCR7-negative TemRA cells. These receptors originate from a man aged 18 to 29 in good health. Some clones in this sample may be carry-over from other donors' samples.

J is TRBJ2-7 and V is TRBV14, with no clear D. V gave up 0 bases and J gave up 5 bases, with 26 bases separating them. This CDR3 comprises 19 residues. The germline V gene encodes CDR1 SGHDN and CDR2 FVKESK. The CDR3 here is CASSQEPSFSAPTRHEQYF. In nucleotides, the CDR3 is TGTGCCAGCAGCCAAGAACCCAGTTTTTCGGCCCCCACGCGTCACGAGCAGTACTTC.

The rearrangement joins TRBV14 to TRBJ1-4; TRBD1 might be the D (5 bases). The V and J ends lost 1 base and 14 bases respectively, with 14 bases between them. Germline loops: CDR1 SGHDN, CDR2 FVKESK. The length of the CDR3 is 13 residues. DNA for the CDR3: TGTGCCAGCAGCCAAGCCCCCAGGGTAGAGCTGTTTTTT. It codes for CASSQAPRVELFF.

This chain links TRBV11-2 with TRBJ1-1; D unresolved. Germline-derived CDR1 and CDR2 are SGHAT and FQNNGV. CDR3 size: 12 residues. V lost 4 bases, J lost 8 bases, and 11 bases lay in between. The CDR3 is CASSSYSLEAFF. CDR3 bases: TGTGCCAGCAGCTCTTACAGCCTCGAAGCTTTCTTT.

The chain joins TRBV19 to TRBJ2-3; no clear D gene. This CDR3 is built from 13 residues. Germline V gene data show CDR1 as LNHDA and CDR2 as SQIVND (reference sequence). Trimming cost V 5 bases and J 3 bases, with 9 bases left between them. CDR3: CASSLAYTDTQYF. The CDR3 DNA reads TGTGCCAGTAGTCTGGCGTATACAGATACGCAGTATTTT.

The chain uses TRBV2 and TRBJ1-4, with D perhaps TRBD1 (5 bases). Germline CDR1 SNHLY, CDR2 FYNNEI. The CDR3 is 14 residues long. Trimming cost V 1 base and J 11 bases, with 14 bases left between them. As DNA, the CDR3 is TGTGCCAGCAGTGAAGGTCAGGGCAGCAATAAACTGTTTTTT. Protein sequence: CASSEGQGSNKLFF.

The J gene is TRBJ2-7, the V gene TRBV7-9; D not resolved. Per germline, CDR1 SEHNR and CDR2 FQNEAQ (reference sequence). Trimming removed 1 base from V and 0 bases from J, with 10 bases in between. The CDR3 length is 15 residues. Here the CDR3 DNA reads TGTGCCAGCAGCTTAGGTGGACGGAGCTCCTACGAGCAGTACTTC. Residues: CASSLGGRSSYEQYF.